A single T cell receptor (beta chain) is shown here with its context. Its antigen is undetermined. This CDR3 spans 12 amino acids. V was pared by 3 bases and J by 0 bases, with 3 bases between. This sample was taken from a study of T cell responses to AZD1222 COVID-19 vaccine. Study-level information: Analyses pooled second doses at about 4 or about 12 weeks.

Clones were sequenced by immunoSEQ multiplex PCR, and TCRdb holds only the in-frame ones, with some missing. The data contain 200,000 or so clones, 90% of them singletons. Overall study findings and caveats: Most donors were white British and more were female, and clonal diversity was possibly underestimated. Only 6 or 7 AZD1222 recipients tested seropositive at baseline. Regions 160-218 and 743-854 dominated among vaccine-associated CD4 TCRs spanning spike.

This TCR derives from an adult in good health. Sample: peripheral blood, taken on day 0 of AZD1222 vaccination. The rearrangement links TRBV12-3 or TRBV12-4 to TRBJ2-7; D unresolved. For the CDR3, the DNA is TGTGCCAGCAGTTTTTACTCCTACGAGCAGTACTTC. This encodes CASSFYSYEQYF.